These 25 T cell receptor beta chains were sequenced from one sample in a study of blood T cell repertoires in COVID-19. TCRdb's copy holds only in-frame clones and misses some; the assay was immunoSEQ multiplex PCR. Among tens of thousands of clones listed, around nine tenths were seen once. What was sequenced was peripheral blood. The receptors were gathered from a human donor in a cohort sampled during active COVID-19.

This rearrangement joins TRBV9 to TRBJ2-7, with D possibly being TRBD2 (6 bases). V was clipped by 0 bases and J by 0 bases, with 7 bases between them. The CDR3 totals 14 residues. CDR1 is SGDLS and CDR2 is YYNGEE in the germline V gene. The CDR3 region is CASSVASDSYEQYF. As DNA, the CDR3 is TGTGCCAGCAGCGTAGCTAGCGACTCCTACGAGCAGTACTTC. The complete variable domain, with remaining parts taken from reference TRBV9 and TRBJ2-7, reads DSGVTQTPKHLITATGQRVTLRCSPRSGDLSVYWYQQSLDQGLQFLIQYYNGEERAKGNILERFSAQQFPDLHSELNLSSLELGDSALYFCASSVASDSYEQYFGPGTRLTVT.

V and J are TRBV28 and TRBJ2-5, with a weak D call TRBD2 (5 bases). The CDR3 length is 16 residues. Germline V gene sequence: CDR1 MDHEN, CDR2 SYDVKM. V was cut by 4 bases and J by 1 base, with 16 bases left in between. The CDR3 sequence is CASSSSGWRAQETQYF. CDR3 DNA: TGTGCCAGCAGTTCCTCGGGGTGGCGGGCCCAAGAGACCCAGTACTTC.

CDR3 amino acids: CASSIGGTGNTEAFF. The CDR3 DNA is TGTGCCAGTAGTATTGGTGGGACAGGGAACACTGAAGCTTTCTTT. This chain uses TRBV19 with TRBJ1-1; 8 bases are shared with TRBD1. CDR3 size: 15 residues. CDR1 LNHDA and CDR2 SQIVND come from the germline V gene (reference sequence). With 3 bases clipped from V and 1 base from J, the junction kept 4 bases outside the gene matches.

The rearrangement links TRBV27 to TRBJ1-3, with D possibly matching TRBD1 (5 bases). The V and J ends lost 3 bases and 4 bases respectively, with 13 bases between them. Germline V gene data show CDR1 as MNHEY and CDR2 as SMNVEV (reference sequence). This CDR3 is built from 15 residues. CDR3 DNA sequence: TGTGCCAGCAGTTTGACAAGGGGCACGGGAAACACCATATATTTT. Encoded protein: CASSLTRGTGNTIYF.

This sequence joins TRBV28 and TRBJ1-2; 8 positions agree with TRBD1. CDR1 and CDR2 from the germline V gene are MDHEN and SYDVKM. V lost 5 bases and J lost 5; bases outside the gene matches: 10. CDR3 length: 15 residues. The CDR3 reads CASSPGDRGVYGYTF. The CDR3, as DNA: TGTGCCAGCAGTCCAGGCGACAGGGGAGTTTATGGCTACACCTTC.

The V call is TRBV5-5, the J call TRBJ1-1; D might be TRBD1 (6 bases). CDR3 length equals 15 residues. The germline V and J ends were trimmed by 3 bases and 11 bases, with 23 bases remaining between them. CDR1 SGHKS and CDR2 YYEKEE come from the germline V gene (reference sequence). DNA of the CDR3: TGTGCCAGCAGCTCGGGAACAGGGACCCGCTCGGGCGCTTTCTTT. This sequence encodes CASSSGTGTRSGAFF.

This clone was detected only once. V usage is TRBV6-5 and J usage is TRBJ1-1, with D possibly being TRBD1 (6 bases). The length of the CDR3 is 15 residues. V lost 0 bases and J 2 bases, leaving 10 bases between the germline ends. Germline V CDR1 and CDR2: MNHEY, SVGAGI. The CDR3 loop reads CASSYSGGRNTEAFF. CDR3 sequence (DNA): TGTGCCAGCAGTTACTCGGGGGGGCGAAACACTGAAGCTTTCTTT.

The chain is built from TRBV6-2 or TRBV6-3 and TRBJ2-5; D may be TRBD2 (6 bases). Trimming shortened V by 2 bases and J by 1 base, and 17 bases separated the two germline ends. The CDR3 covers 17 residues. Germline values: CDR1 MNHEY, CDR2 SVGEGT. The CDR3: CASSYVPGLGPQETQYF. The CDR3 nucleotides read TGTGCCAGCAGTTACGTACCGGGACTGGGCCCCCAAGAGACCCAGTACTTC.

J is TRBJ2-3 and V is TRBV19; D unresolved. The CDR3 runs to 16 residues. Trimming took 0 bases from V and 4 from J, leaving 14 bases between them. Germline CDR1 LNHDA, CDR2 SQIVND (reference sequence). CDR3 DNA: TGTGCCAGTAGTATAGACAACTCCCACCTAGCAGATACGCAGTATTTT. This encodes CASSIDNSHLADTQYF. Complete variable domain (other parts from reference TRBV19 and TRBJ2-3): DGGITQSPKYLFRKEGQNVTLSCEQNLNHDAMYWYRQDPGQGLRLIYYSQIVNDFQKGDIAEGYSVSREKKESFPLTVTSAQKNPTAFYLCASSIDNSHLADTQYFGPGTRLTVL.

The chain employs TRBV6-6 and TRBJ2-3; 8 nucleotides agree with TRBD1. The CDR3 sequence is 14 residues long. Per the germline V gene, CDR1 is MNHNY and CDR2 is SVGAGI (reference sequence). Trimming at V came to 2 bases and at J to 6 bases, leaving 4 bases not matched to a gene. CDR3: CASSYTNRGDTQYF. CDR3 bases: TGTGCCAGCAGTTACACAAACAGGGGGGATACGCAGTATTTT.

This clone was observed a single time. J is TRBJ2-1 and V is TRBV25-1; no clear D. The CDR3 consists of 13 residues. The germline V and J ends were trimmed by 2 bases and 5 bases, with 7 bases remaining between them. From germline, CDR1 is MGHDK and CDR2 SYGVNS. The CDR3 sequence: CASSENRNNEQFF. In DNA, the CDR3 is TGTGCCAGCAGTGAAAACAGAAACAATGAGCAGTTCTTC.

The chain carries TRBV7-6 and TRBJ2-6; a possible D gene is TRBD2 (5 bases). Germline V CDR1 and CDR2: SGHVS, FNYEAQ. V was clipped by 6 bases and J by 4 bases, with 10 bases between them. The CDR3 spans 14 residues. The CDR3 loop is CASRPRGGANVLTF. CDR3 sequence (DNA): TGTGCCAGCAGGCCTCGGGGAGGGGCCAACGTCCTGACTTTC.

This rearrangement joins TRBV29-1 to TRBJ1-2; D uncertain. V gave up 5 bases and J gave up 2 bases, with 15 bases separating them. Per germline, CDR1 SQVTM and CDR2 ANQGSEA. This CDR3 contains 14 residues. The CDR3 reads CSVPIRRANYGYTF. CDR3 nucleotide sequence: TGCAGCGTTCCGATCAGGAGGGCAAACTATGGCTACACCTTC. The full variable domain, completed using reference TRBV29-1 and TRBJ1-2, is SAVISQKPSRDICQRGTSLTIQCQVDSQVTMMFWYRQQPGQSLTLIATANQGSEATYESGFVIDKFPISRPNLTFSTLTVSNMSPEDSSIYLCSVPIRRANYGYTFGSGTRLTVV.

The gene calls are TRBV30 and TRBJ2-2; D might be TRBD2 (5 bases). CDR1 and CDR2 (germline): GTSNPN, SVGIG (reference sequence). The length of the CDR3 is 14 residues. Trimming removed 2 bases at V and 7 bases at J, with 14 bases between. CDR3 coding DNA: TGTGCCTGGAGTAAGAGGGTAGTCAGCGGGGAGCTGTTTTTT. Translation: CAWSKRVVSGELFF. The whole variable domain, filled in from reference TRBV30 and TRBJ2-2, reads SQTIHQWPATLVQPVGSPLSLECTVEGTSNPNLYWYRQAAGRGLQLLFYSVGIGQISSEVPQNLSASRPQDRQFILSSKKLLLSDSGFYLCAWSKRVVSGELFFGEGSRLTVL.

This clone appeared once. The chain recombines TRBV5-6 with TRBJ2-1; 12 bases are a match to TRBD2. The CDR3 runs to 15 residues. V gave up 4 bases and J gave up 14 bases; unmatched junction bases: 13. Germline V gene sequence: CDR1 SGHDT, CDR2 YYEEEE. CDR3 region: CASSTPGLAGTKEFF. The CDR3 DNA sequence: TGTGCCAGCAGCACCCCGGGACTAGCGGGTACAAAGGAGTTCTTC.

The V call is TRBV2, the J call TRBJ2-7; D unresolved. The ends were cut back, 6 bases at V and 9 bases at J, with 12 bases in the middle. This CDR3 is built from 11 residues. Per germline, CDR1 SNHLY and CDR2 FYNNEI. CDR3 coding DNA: TGTGCCAGCAGAGAGCTTAGCTGGCAGTACTTC. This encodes CASRELSWQYF. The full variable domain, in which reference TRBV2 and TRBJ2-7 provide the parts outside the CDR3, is EPEVTQTPSHQVTQMGQEVILRCVPISNHLYFYWYRQILGQKVEFLVSFYNNEISEKSEIFDDQFSVERPDGSNFTLKIRSTKLEDSAMYFCASRELSWQYFGPGTRLTVT.

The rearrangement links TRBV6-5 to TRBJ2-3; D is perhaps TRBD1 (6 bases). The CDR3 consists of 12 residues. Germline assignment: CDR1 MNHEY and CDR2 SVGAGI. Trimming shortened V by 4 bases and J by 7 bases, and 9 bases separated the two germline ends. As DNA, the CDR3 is TGTGCCAGCAGTTCAGGGGTCAATACGCAGTATTTT. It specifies CASSSGVNTQYF.

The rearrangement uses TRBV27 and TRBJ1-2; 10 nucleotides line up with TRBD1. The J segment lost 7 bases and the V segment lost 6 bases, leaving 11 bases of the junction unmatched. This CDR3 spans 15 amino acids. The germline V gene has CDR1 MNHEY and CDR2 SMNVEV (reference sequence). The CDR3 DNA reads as TGTGCCAGCAGGTACAAGGGGACAGGGGACGTTGGCTACACCTTC. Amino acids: CASRYKGTGDVGYTF.

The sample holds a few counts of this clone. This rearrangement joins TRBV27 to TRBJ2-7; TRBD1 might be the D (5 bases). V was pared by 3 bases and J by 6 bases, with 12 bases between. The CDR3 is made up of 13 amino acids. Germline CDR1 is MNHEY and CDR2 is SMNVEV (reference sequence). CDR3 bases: TGTGCCAGCAGTTTGGGTAGGGGTGGCGAGCAGTACTTC. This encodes CASSLGRGGEQYF.

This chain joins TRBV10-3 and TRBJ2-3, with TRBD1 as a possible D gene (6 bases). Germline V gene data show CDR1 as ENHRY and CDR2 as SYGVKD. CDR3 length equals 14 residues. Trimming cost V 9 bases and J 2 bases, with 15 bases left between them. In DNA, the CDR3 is TGTGCCATAAAAGGGGGAATTCCCACAGATACGCAGTATTTT. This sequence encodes CAIKGGIPTDTQYF.

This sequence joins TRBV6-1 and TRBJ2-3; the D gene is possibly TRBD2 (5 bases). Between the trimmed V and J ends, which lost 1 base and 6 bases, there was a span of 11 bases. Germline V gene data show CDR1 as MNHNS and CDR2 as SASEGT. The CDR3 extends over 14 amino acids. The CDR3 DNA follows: TGTGCCAGCAGTGAAGGGACTGGGCGGGATACGCAGTATTTT. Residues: CASSEGTGRDTQYF.

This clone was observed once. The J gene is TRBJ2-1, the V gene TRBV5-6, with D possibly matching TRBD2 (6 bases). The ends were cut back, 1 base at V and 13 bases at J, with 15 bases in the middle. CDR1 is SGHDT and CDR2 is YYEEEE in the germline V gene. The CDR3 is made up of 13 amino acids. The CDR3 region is CASSLLSGSPQFF. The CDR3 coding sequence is TGTGCCAGCAGCTTGTTATCCGGGAGTCCCCAGTTCTTC. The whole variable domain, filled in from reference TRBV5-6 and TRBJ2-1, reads DAGVTQSPTHLIKTRGQQVTLRCSPKSGHDTVSWYQQALGQGPQFIFQYYEEEERQRGNFPDRFSGHQFPNYSSELNVNALLLGDSALYLCASSLLSGSPQFFGPGTRLTVL.

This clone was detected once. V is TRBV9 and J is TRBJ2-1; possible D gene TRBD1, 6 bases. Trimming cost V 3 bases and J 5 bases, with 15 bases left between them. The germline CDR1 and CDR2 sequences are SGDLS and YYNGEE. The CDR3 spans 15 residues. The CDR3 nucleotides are TGTGCCAGCAGCGCCGAACCGACAGGTCACAATGAGCAGTTCTTC. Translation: CASSAEPTGHNEQFF.

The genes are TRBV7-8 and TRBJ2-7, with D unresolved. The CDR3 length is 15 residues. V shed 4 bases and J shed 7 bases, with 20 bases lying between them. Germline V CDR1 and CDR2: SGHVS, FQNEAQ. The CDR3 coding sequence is TGTGCCAGCAGCTCTCTAATGGTTGCTAGTTTTGAGCAGTACTTC. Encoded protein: CASSSLMVASFEQYF.

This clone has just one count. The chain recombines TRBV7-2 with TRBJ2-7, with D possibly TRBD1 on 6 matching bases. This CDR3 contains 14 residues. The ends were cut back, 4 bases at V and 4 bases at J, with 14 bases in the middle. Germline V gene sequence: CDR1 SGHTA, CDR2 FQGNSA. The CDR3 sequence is CASSSQGSGYEQYF. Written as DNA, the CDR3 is TGTGCCAGCAGCTCCCAGGGGTCCGGGTACGAGCAGTACTTC.